Following are 15 T cell receptor beta chains from one sample sequenced in a study of Ad26.COV2.S vaccination and SARS-CoV-2 variants. Clones were sequenced by immunoSEQ multiplex PCR, and TCRdb holds only the in-frame ones, with some missing. The profile shows 400,000 to 500,000 clones, 75% to 90% of them singletons. The treatment here: 15 to 20 received Ad26.COV2.S at low or high dose, single or two shots; roughly 5 received placebo; per-sample allocation not given. Vaccine and placebo recipients were sampled on day 63 after the first injection. The material was peripheral blood, obtained in a trial of Ad26.COV2.S vaccine versus placebo. The origin of the receptors is a person aged 18-65 years who received the Ad26.COV2.S COVID-19 vaccine or a placebo.

This clone occurred once. The V gene is TRBV6-2 or TRBV6-3, the J gene TRBJ1-2, with 7 bases that match TRBD1. There are 13 residues in the CDR3. Germline V CDR1 and CDR2: MNHEY, SVGEGT. Unmatched junction bases numbered 5, after V lost 6 bases and J lost 4 bases. The CDR3 protein is CASSPRDSYGYTF. DNA of the CDR3: TGTGCCAGCAGCCCCCGGGACAGCTATGGCTACACCTTC.

This chain joins TRBV4-2 and TRBJ2-7; D is tentatively TRBD1 or TRBD2 (5 bases each). This CDR3 is 15 amino acids long. Trimming took 4 bases from V and 5 from J, leaving 18 bases between them. Germline values: CDR1 LGHNA, CDR2 YNFKEQ. CDR3 residues: CASSRPGDPGNEQYF. Written as DNA, the CDR3 is TGTGCCAGCAGCCGACCTGGGGACCCAGGTAACGAGCAGTACTTC.

This chain uses TRBV28 with TRBJ2-1; D unclear. The CDR3 is 15 residues long. Trimming removed 0 bases at V and 0 bases at J, with 6 bases between. Germline lookup yields CDR1 MDHEN and CDR2 SYDVKM. CDR3 in amino acids: CASSLWPSSYNEQFF. The DNA for the CDR3 is TGTGCCAGCAGTTTATGGCCCAGCTCCTACAATGAGCAGTTCTTC. Filled out from reference TRBV28 and TRBJ2-1, the complete variable domain reads DVKVTQSSRYLVKRTGEKVFLECVQDMDHENMFWYRQDPGLGLRLIYFSYDVKMKEKGDIPEGYSVSREKKERFSLILESASTNQTSMYLCASSLWPSSYNEQFFGPGTRLTVL.

The chain combines TRBV30 with TRBJ1-5; maybe TRBD1 (5 bases). V was cut by 3 bases and J by 8 bases, with 11 bases left in between. The CDR3 is made up of 12 amino acids. CDR1 is GTSNPN and CDR2 is SVGIG in the germline V gene (reference sequence). The CDR3 sequence: CAWSRDDEPQHF. DNA for the CDR3: TGTGCCTGGAGCAGGGATGATGAGCCCCAGCATTTT.

This chain uses TRBV18 with TRBJ2-7, with 8 bases fitting TRBD1. CDR1 is KGHSH, CDR2 LQKENI, per germline. V lost 4 bases and J lost 6; bases outside the gene matches: 11. There are 15 residues in the CDR3. The CDR3 protein is CASSRSTGELGEQYF. The DNA for the CDR3 is TGTGCCAGCTCACGATCGACAGGGGAGTTGGGCGAGCAGTACTTC.

This chain uses TRBV24-1 with TRBJ1-6; the D is unclear. Germline V gives CDR1 KGHDR, CDR2 SFDVKD. This CDR3 contains 15 residues. The germline V and J ends were trimmed by 3 bases and 5 bases, with 10 bases remaining between them. CDR3 residues: CATSDGGINNSPLHF. As DNA, the CDR3 is TGTGCCACCAGTGATGGCGGGATAAATAATTCACCCCTCCACTTT.

The chain links TRBV29-1 to TRBJ1-2; D possibly corresponds to TRBD1 (6 bases). CDR1 SQVTM and CDR2 ANQGSEA come from the germline V gene. Trimming took 0 bases from V and 6 from J, leaving 17 bases between them. This CDR3 region has 15 residues. The CDR3 DNA reads as TGCAGCGTTGAAGAATGGGACAAACTGAGCGATGGCTACACCTTC. Protein: CSVEEWDKLSDGYTF.

The chain has TRBV6-5 and TRBJ1-2; D is ambiguous. The CDR3 has 11 amino acids. Germline-derived CDR1 and CDR2 are MNHEY and SVGAGI. Trimming removed 7 bases at V and 7 bases at J, with 10 bases between. The CDR3 DNA reads as TGTGCCAGCACCAAGTCCTTTGGCTACACCTTC. Translation: CASTKSFGYTF.

V usage is TRBV6-5 and J usage is TRBJ2-1; 9 bases line up with TRBD2. Germline CDR1 MNHEY, CDR2 SVGAGI. After removal of 3 bases from V and 10 bases from J, the junction contained 10 bases not matched to a gene. The length of the CDR3 is 15 residues. For the CDR3, the DNA is TGTGCCAGCAGTTATGGCGGGAGGGCCCACTGGGAGCAGTTCTTC. Translating it yields CASSYGGRAHWEQFF.

The chain uses TRBV10-3 and TRBJ2-2; TRBD2 agrees at 11 bases. Trimming cost V 2 bases and J 5 bases; bases outside gene matches: 4. This CDR3 is 16 amino acids long. Germline V gene data show CDR1 as ENHRY and CDR2 as SYGVKD. The CDR3 loop reads CAISEASGRHTGELFF. CDR3 nucleotides: TGTGCCATCAGTGAGGCTAGCGGGAGGCATACCGGGGAGCTGTTTTTT.

The rearrangement joins TRBV7-2 to TRBJ1-2, with TRBD1 matching over 7 bases. With V trimmed by 1 base and J by 5 bases, 13 bases remained unmatched. This CDR3 is built from 17 residues. CDR1 SGHTA and CDR2 FQGNSA come from the germline V gene. Written as DNA, the CDR3 is TGTGCCAGCAGCTTAGTAGTTGCGCAGGGGGTAGGATATGGCTACACCTTC. It encodes CASSLVVAQGVGYGYTF.

This rearrangement joins TRBV5-5 to TRBJ2-7, with 7 bases identical to TRBD1. The CDR3 is 16 amino acids. V trimming: 3 bases; J trimming: 2 bases; junction bases outside the gene matches: 11. Per the germline V gene, CDR1 is SGHKS and CDR2 is YYEKEE (reference sequence). As DNA, the CDR3 is TGTGCCAGCAGCTCTCGAGGACAGGCTTTCCCCTACGAGCAGTACTTC. Protein: CASSSRGQAFPYEQYF.

This clone was found a few times. The chain uses TRBV7-3 and TRBJ2-3; TRBD2 aligns across 9 bases. There are 14 residues in the CDR3. Trimming took 4 bases from V and 3 from J; bases not matched to a gene: 2. CDR1 is SGHTA and CDR2 is FQGTGA in the germline V gene. As DNA, the CDR3 is TGTGCCAGCAGCTCTCTAGCGGGAACAGATACGCAGTATTTT. Its protein is CASSSLAGTDTQYF.

The chain recombines TRBV28 with TRBJ1-2; 11 nucleotides align to TRBD1. Germline values: CDR1 MDHEN, CDR2 SYDVKM. The CDR3 has 13 residues. J gave up 7 bases and V 5 bases, and 3 bases lay outside the gene matches. CDR3 coding DNA: TGTGCCAGCAGTCGGGACAGGGGGGTTGGCTACACCTTC. It is translated as CASSRDRGVGYTF.

The chain carries TRBV4-2 and TRBJ1-3; D remains ambiguous. CDR1 is LGHNA, CDR2 YNFKEQ, per germline. The CDR3 contains 17 residues. V was clipped by 4 bases and J by 0 bases, with 16 bases between them. The DNA for the CDR3 is TGTGCCAGCAGCCCCCGCTCTCCTGCAATCTCTGGAAACACCATATATTTT. It translates to CASSPRSPAISGNTIYF.